A selection of T cell receptor beta chains follows, all from one sample in a study of cytomegalovirus exposure and HLA in healthy donors. Clones were sequenced by immunoSEQ multiplex PCR, and TCRdb holds only the in-frame ones, with some missing. The profile shows over 90,000 clones, more than 75% of them singletons. Sample: PBMCs. These receptors came from a woman aged 18 to 35 in good health and CMV-seropositive. The CDR3 runs from the conserved cysteine through the conserved F or W. The D gene is left open where the match is weak. Some rows have no size entry. The others give once, few or many, or a class for an expanded clone.

abundance | j_gene | d_gene | len | v_gene | CDR3aa | CDR3nt
NA | TRBJ1-1 | NA | 13 | TRBV7-6 | CASSLDWDTEAFF | TGTGCCAGCAGCCTCGACTGGGACACTGAAGCTTTCTTT
NA | TRBJ1-1 | NA | 15 | TRBV5-1 | CASSPPHNMNTEAFF | TGCGCCAGCAGCCCTCCACATAATATGAACACTGAAGCTTTCTTT
NA | TRBJ2-7 | NA | 16 | TRBV5-4 | CASSSGRRARAYEQYF | TGTGCCAGCAGCTCGGGGAGGCGGGCCCGAGCCTACGAGCAGTACTTC
NA | TRBJ2-6 | NA | 18 | TRBV19 | CASSIDRGGGSGANVLTF | TGTGCCAGTAGTATAGATCGAGGAGGAGGCTCTGGGGCCAACGTCCTGACTTTC
NA | TRBJ1-5 | NA | 15 | TRBV27 | CASSLTGQSNQPQHF | TGTGCCAGCAGTTTAACCGGACAGAGCAATCAGCCCCAGCATTTT
NA | TRBJ1-1 | NA | 17 | TRBV11-2 | CASSLDREGDMNTEAFF | TGTGCCAGCAGCTTAGATCGAGAAGGGGACATGAACACTGAAGCTTTCTTT
NA | TRBJ1-5 | NA | 14 | TRBV6-1 | CASSSVGPNQPQHF | TGTGCCAGCAGTTCGGTGGGGCCTAATCAGCCCCAGCATTTT
NA | TRBJ2-7 | NA | 17 | TRBV5-6 | CASTPGWGSQQTYEQYF | TGTGCCAGCACCCCGGGGTGGGGTTCACAACAAACCTACGAGCAGTACTTC
NA | TRBJ1-2 | TRBD1 | 14 | TRBV7-9 | CASSLGGQGFGYTF | TGTGCCAGCAGCTTAGGGGGACAGGGTTTCGGCTACACCTTC
few | TRBJ1-2 | TRBD1 | 12 | TRBV28 | CAILKGQYGYTF | TGTGCCATCCTAAAGGGACAGTATGGCTACACCTTC
NA | TRBJ2-2 | NA | 16 | TRBV18 | CASSPTGGDLPGELFF | TGTGCCAGCTCACCTACCGGCGGGGATCTTCCCGGGGAGCTGTTTTTT
NA | TRBJ2-1 | NA | 15 | TRBV5-4 | CASSSTSTPRSEQFF | TGTGCCAGCAGCTCGACTAGTACCCCGAGGAGTGAGCAGTTCTTC
NA | TRBJ2-4 | TRBD2 | 18 | TRBV4-3 | CASSQELAGGVAKNIQYF | TGCGCCAGCAGCCAAGAACTAGCGGGAGGCGTAGCCAAAAACATTCAGTACTTC
NA | TRBJ2-3 | TRBD2 | 18 | TRBV19 | CASSKFPGLVGSKDTQYF | TGTGCCAGTAGTAAGTTCCCGGGACTAGTGGGTTCTAAAGATACGCAGTATTTT
few | TRBJ2-7 | NA | 14 | TRBV4-3 | CASSLEAGFHEQYF | TGCGCCAGCAGCCTCGAGGCGGGGTTCCACGAGCAGTACTTC
NA | TRBJ1-6 | NA | 16 | TRBV5-1 | CASSLESPGKDSPLHF | TGCGCCAGCAGCTTGGAGAGTCCGGGGAAGGATTCACCCCTCCACTTT
once | TRBJ1-2 | NA | 11 | TRBV2 | CASTPLEGYTF | TGTGCCAGCACTCCGCTGGAGGGCTACACCTTC
NA | TRBJ2-7 | NA | 22 | TRBV28 | CASSSTPTTTGLSGGDFGEQYF | TGTGCCAGCAGTTCAACCCCAACTACGACAGGTCTGTCGGGGGGCGATTTTGGCGAGCAGTACTTC
NA | TRBJ1-1 | NA | 14 | TRBV11-3 | CASSPGLGNTEAFF | TGTGCCAGCTCGCCGGGTTTGGGGAACACTGAAGCTTTCTTT
NA | TRBJ2-1 | TRBD2 | 16 | TRBV6-5 | CASSSWTSGSWNEQFF | TGTGCCAGCAGTTCCTGGACTAGCGGGAGTTGGAATGAGCAGTTCTTC
NA | TRBJ2-1 | TRBD2 | 13 | TRBV15 | CATGAGGPRGEFF | TGTGCCACCGGGGCGGGAGGGCCTAGGGGAGAGTTCTTC
NA | TRBJ2-1 | NA | 13 | TRBV27 | CASSLGPQSGQFF | TGTGCCAGCAGTCTGGGCCCTCAATCAGGGCAGTTCTTC
few | TRBJ1-1 | NA | 14 | TRBV10-3 | CAISEEGGNTEAFF | TGTGCCATCAGTGAGGAAGGGGGGAACACTGAAGCTTTCTTT
NA | TRBJ1-5 | TRBD1 | 14 | TRBV19 | CASSWTGGNQPRHF | TGTGCCAGTAGCTGGACAGGGGGCAATCAGCCCCGGCATTTT
NA | TRBJ2-2 | NA | 15 | TRBV7-9 | CASSLVGQITGELFF | TGTGCCAGCAGCTTAGTTGGACAGATCACCGGGGAGCTGTTTTTT
NA | TRBJ1-2 | TRBD1 | 15 | TRBV19 | CASGQGALANYGYTF | TGTGCCAGCGGACAGGGGGCTTTAGCTAACTATGGCTACACCTTC
NA | TRBJ2-7 | TRBD1 | 15 | TRBV5-6 | CASSLLRGQSYEQYF | TGTGCCAGCAGCTTGTTGAGGGGACAGTCCTACGAGCAGTACTTC
NA | TRBJ2-2 | TRBD2 | 19 | TRBV19 | CASSIVGLAGGYNTGELFF | TGTGCCAGTAGTATAGTAGGGCTAGCGGGGGGGTACAACACCGGGGAGCTGTTTTTT
NA | TRBJ1-4 | TRBD1 | 15 | TRBV6-6 | CASSYTTGGREKLFF | TGTGCCAGCAGTTACACTACAGGGGGCCGCGAAAAACTGTTTTTT
NA | TRBJ1-2 | NA | 14 | TRBV28 | CASTRNGGIYGYTF | TGTGCCAGCACAAGGAACGGGGGGATCTATGGCTACACCTTC
NA | TRBJ1-5 | TRBD1 | 13 | TRBV6-5 | CASSGTGNQPQHF | TGTGCCAGCAGTGGGACAGGTAATCAGCCCCAGCATTTT
NA | TRBJ2-7 | TRBD1 | 14 | TRBV6-6 | CASARDRGIYEQYF | TGTGCCAGCGCACGGGACAGGGGTATCTACGAGCAGTACTTC
few | TRBJ2-1 | TRBD1 | 16 | TRBV5-5 | CASSEVLGQGVYEQFF | TGTGCCAGCAGCGAGGTTTTGGGACAGGGTGTTTATGAGCAGTTCTTC
once | TRBJ1-1 | TRBD1 | 13 | TRBV29-1 | CSVEGQGVTEAFF | TGCAGCGTTGAGGGACAGGGAGTCACTGAAGCTTTCTTT
NA | TRBJ2-1 | TRBD1 | 15 | TRBV5-1 | CASSSRLTGGNEQFF | TGCGCCAGCAGCTCCAGACTAACAGGGGGAAATGAGCAGTTCTTC
NA | TRBJ2-3 | NA | 12 | TRBV7-9 | CASSRNTDTQYF | TGTGCCAGCAGTCGTAACACAGATACGCAGTATTTT
once | TRBJ1-1 | TRBD1 | 15 | TRBV5-1 | CASSSGPGQDTEAFF | TGCGCCAGCAGCTCGGGACCGGGACAGGACACTGAAGCTTTCTTT
NA | TRBJ2-7 | NA | 15 | TRBV6-4 | CASSERGEDFNEQYF | TGTGCCAGCAGTGAGCGGGGAGAGGATTTCAACGAGCAGTACTTC
NA | TRBJ2-7 | TRBD1 | 14 | TRBV7-8 | CASKPGQGTYEQYF | TGTGCCAGCAAACCGGGACAGGGCACCTACGAGCAGTACTTC
NA | TRBJ2-1 | TRBD2 | 13 | TRBV28 | CASTPRGVRGWFF | TGTGCCAGCACCCCGCGGGGGGTTCGGGGATGGTTCTTC
NA | TRBJ1-4 | NA | 15 | TRBV18 | CASSPLDFGAEKLFF | TGTGCCAGCTCACCACTGGACTTCGGTGCTGAAAAACTGTTTTTT
NA | TRBJ2-1 | NA | 13 | TRBV4-3 | CASSQTTGTEQFF | TGCGCCAGCAGCCAAACCACCGGGACAGAGCAGTTCTTC
NA | TRBJ1-1 | TRBD1 | 14 | TRBV27 | CASSSRTGGFEAFF | TGTGCCAGCAGTTCCCGGACAGGGGGCTTCGAAGCTTTCTTT
NA | TRBJ1-2 | NA | 13 | TRBV7-8 | CASSPDWSDGYTF | TGTGCCAGCAGCCCGGACTGGAGCGATGGCTACACCTTC
few | TRBJ1-5 | TRBD1 | 15 | TRBV6-1 | CASSRDRGSGQPQHF | TGTGCCAGCAGTCGGGACAGGGGATCGGGTCAGCCCCAGCATTTT
NA | TRBJ2-3 | TRBD1 | 15 | TRBV19 | CASMGGTGGYKTQYF | TGTGCCAGTATGGGGGGGACAGGGGGGTACAAGACGCAGTATTTT
few | TRBJ1-3 | TRBD1 | 15 | TRBV14 | CASSRQGYIGNTIYF | TGTGCCAGCAGCCGACAGGGTTATATCGGAAACACCATATATTTT
few | TRBJ1-1 | NA | 13 | TRBV6-4 | CASSSQAGTEAFF | TGTGCCAGCTCCTCACAGGCAGGCACTGAAGCTTTCTTT
NA | TRBJ1-2 | NA | 16 | TRBV6-6 | CASSYSIGAGDYGYTF | TGTGCCAGCAGTTACTCGATCGGGGCAGGGGACTATGGCTACACCTTC
NA | TRBJ2-7 | TRBD1 | 16 | TRBV27 | CASSYLRDRGSYEQYF | TGTGCCAGCAGTTACCTCCGGGACAGGGGGTCCTACGAGCAGTACTTC
few | TRBJ2-7 | NA | 14 | TRBV27 | CASSRPGLPYEQYF | TGTGCCAGCAGTCGACCAGGGCTACCCTACGAGCAGTACTTC
once | TRBJ2-1 | NA | 12 | TRBV27 | CASGGSDNEQFF | TGTGCCAGCGGGGGCAGTGACAATGAGCAGTTCTTC
NA | TRBJ2-7 | TRBD2 | 17 | TRBV7-2 | CASSSQNPSGSPLEQYF | TGTGCCAGCAGCTCACAGAACCCTAGCGGGAGTCCCCTCGAGCAGTACTTC
NA | TRBJ2-5 | TRBD1 | 14 | TRBV2 | CASSLQGIQETQYF | TGTGCCAGCAGTCTACAGGGGATCCAAGAGACCCAGTACTTC
NA | TRBJ2-6 | TRBD1 | 17 | TRBV5-1 | CASSPRQGAGGANVLTF | TGCGCCAGCAGCCCAAGACAGGGGGCGGGTGGGGCCAACGTCCTGACTTTC
NA | TRBJ1-3 | NA | 14 | TRBV6-5 | CASSLRQFGNTIYF | TGTGCCAGCAGCCTTAGACAGTTCGGAAACACCATATATTTT
NA | TRBJ2-7 | TRBD2 | 17 | TRBV7-2 | CASSFFSGRVSSYEQYF | TGTGCCAGCAGCTTCTTTAGCGGGAGGGTTAGCTCCTACGAGCAGTACTTC
NA | TRBJ1-3 | NA | 17 | TRBV19 | CASSISPLDNSGNTIYF | TGTGCCAGTAGTATATCCCCACTGGACAACTCTGGAAACACCATATATTTT